This TCR beta chain derives from a study of T cell changes during pregnancy in multiple sclerosis. The assay was immunoSEQ multiplex PCR, and TCRdb's table has in-frame clones only and misses some. The table shows some 97,000 clones, with approximately 94% occurring only once. The sequence came from a female donor with multiple sclerosis, enrolled in a pregnancy study. The input for sequencing was peripheral blood, taken in the second trimester of pregnancy.

The CDR3 DNA follows: TGTGCCAGCAGTCTTAGCGGGACGAACACCGGGGAGCTGTTTTTT. Amino acids: CASSLSGTNTGELFF. The rearrangement uses TRBV27 and TRBJ2-2, with 8 bases matching TRBD2. The J segment lost 0 bases and the V segment lost 5 bases, leaving 2 bases of the junction unmatched. The germline gives CDR1 MNHEY, CDR2 SMNVEV (reference sequence). This CDR3 is 15 amino acids long.